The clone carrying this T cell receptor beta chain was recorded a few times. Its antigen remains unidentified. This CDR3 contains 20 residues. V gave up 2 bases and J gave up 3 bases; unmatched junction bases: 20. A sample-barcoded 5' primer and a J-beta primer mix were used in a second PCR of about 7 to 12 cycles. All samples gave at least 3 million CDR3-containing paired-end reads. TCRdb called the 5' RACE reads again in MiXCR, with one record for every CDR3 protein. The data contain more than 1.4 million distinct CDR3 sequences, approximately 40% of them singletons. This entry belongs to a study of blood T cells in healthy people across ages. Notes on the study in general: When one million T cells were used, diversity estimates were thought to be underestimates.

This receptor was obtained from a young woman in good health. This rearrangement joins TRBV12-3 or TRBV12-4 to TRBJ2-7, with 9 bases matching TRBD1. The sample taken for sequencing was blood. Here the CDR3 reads CASSLRVWGQGQGQGYEQYF. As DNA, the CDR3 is TGTGCCAGCAGTTTAAGGGTATGGGGACAGGGACAGGGTCAGGGCTACGAGCAGTACTTC.